This T cell receptor beta chain is from a study of T cell responses to AZD1222 COVID-19 vaccine. Study-wide points: The donors showed a predominance of white British ancestry and of females, with possible underestimation of clonal diversity. Spike-specific TCRs gained breadth and depth after people received two AZD1222 doses. Only after the peak T cell response were repertoires sampled.

Profiling relied on immunoSEQ multiplex PCR, and the TCRdb table lists in-frame clones only, not all of them. This sample carries around 180,000 clones, almost 95% of them seen once, and the ten largest clones take 7% to 9.5%. CDR1 is SQVTM and CDR2 is ANQGSEA in the germline V gene. The CDR3 has 14 amino acids. The ends lost 7 bases at V and 15 bases at J; junction bases unmatched: 15. Concerning this clone: What it recognizes is unknown.

V and J are TRBV29-1 and TRBJ2-1; 13 bases match TRBD2. The sequence came from an adult in good health. The source material was peripheral blood, sampled on day 0 of AZD1222 vaccination. DNA of the CDR3: TGCAGCGGACGACTAGCGGGAGGCGCCCAGAGTGGGTTCTTC. This translates into CSGRLAGGAQSGFF.